Listed below are T cell receptor beta chains from one sample, sequenced in a study of vaccination and CD4 T cells after COVID-19. TCRdb processed the PCR reads anew with MiXCR; each CDR3 protein has one entry. The sample contains 13,000 or so distinct CDR3 sequences, about three fifths of which appear only once. Their recognized antigens are unknown. Material for sequencing was CD4+ T cells from blood, cultured in vitro. These TCRs come from a human donor who had recovered from COVID-19. The CDR3 runs from the conserved cysteine through the conserved F or W. D genes are given only for firm matches. Size is stated for part of the rows, as once, few or many counts, or as a class when the clone is expanded.

V gene	D gene	clone size	J gene	CDR3 DNA	CDR3 protein
TRBV6-5	TRBD2	few	TRBJ2-5	TGTGCCAGCAGTTACTCAGGAACGGGGGGGACCCAGTACTTC	CASSYSGTGGTQYF
TRBV2	NA	NA	TRBJ2-5	TGTGCCAGCAGTACCGACAAGCAAGAGACCCAGTACTTC	CASSTDKQETQYF
TRBV6-1	TRBD2	NA	TRBJ2-1	TGTGCCAGCTCCCTGGGGGGTAGCGGGAACTTC	CASSLGGSGNF
TRBV5-1	NA	few	TRBJ2-1	TGCGCCAGCAGCTTGCCCCGGAGGCATGAGCAGTTCTTC	CASSLPRRHEQFF
TRBV27	TRBD1	few	TRBJ2-7	TGTGCCAGCAGTTCCCTCGGCGGGACAGGGGTCTACGAGCAGTACTTC	CASSSLGGTGVYEQYF
TRBV12-3/TRBV12-4	NA	NA	TRBJ2-2	TGTGCCAGCAGTTTAGCCAGCCTCACCGGGGAGCTGTTTTTT	CASSLASLTGELFF
TRBV20-1	TRBD2	NA	TRBJ2-7	TGCAGTGCTAGAGATCCTCAGGGAGGGGACTACGAGCAGTACTTC	CSARDPQGGDYEQYF
TRBV2	TRBD2	few	TRBJ2-7	TGTGCCAGCAGCTCAACTAGCGGGCTTTCCTACGAGCAGTACTTC	CASSSTSGLSYEQYF
TRBV4-1	NA	NA	TRBJ1-1	TGCGCCAGCAGCCCGATTCGGAGGCCCAGAGCGGGGACTGAAGCTTTCTTT	CASSPIRRPRAGTEAFF
TRBV6-5	NA	NA	TRBJ2-3	TGTGCCAGCAGTTTATCTCGGGGCAATACGCAGTATTTT	CASSLSRGNTQYF
TRBV28	TRBD2	once	TRBJ2-7	TGTGCCAGCAGTTTAACTAGCGGGAACCACTACGAGCAGTACTTC	CASSLTSGNHYEQYF
TRBV19	TRBD1	few	TRBJ2-3	TGTGCCAGTAGACGACAGGGCAGTAGCACAGATACGCAGTATTTT	CASRRQGSSTDTQYF
TRBV15	NA	NA	TRBJ2-7	TGTGCCACCAGCAGAGGGGGTCGGGCCGGTAGTAACTACGAGCAGTACTTC	CATSRGGRAGSNYEQYF
TRBV6-4	NA	NA	TRBJ2-2	TGTGCCAGCAGTGACTCTGCCACCGGGGAGCTGTTTTTT	CASSDSATGELFF
TRBV2	NA	few	TRBJ1-2	TGTGCCAGCAACCCCCCCGGGACCGGTGCTGGCTACACCTTC	CASNPPGTGAGYTF
TRBV30	NA	once	TRBJ1-5	TGTGCCTGGAGTGAAAACAGCGTCAATCAGTCCCAGCATTTT	CAWSENSVNQSQHF
TRBV6-1	NA	NA	TRBJ2-7	TGTGCCAGCGCCGCCGCAAAGGGCTACGAGCAGTACTTC	CASAAAKGYEQYF
TRBV2	NA	NA	TRBJ1-4	TGTGCCAGCAGTGACAGCAGGGGCGGCGAAAAACTGTTTTTT	CASSDSRGGEKLFF
TRBV20-1	NA	NA	TRBJ2-3	TGCAGTGCCTCAAAACTAGAATCGGATACGCAGTATTTT	CSASKLESDTQYF
TRBV6-4	NA	NA	TRBJ2-1	TGTGCCAGCAGTGACGGGAGCTCCTACAATGAGCAGTTCTTC	CASSDGSSYNEQFF
TRBV28	NA	few	TRBJ2-5	TGTGCCAGCAGTTTAGGGACAATGGAGACCCAGTACTTC	CASSLGTMETQYF
TRBV7-3	NA	NA	TRBJ1-6	TGTGCCAGCAGCTTAACTGGGCAGGGAACACCCCTCCACTTT	CASSLTGQGTPLHF
TRBV5-1	NA	NA	TRBJ2-5	TGCGCCAGCAGCTCTACCGGGACTCCCCAAGAGACCCAGTACTTC	CASSSTGTPQETQYF
TRBV20-1	NA	NA	TRBJ2-2	TGCAGTGCTACCCACAGGGAGGACACCGGGGAGCTGTTTTTT	CSATHREDTGELFF
TRBV15	NA	few	TRBJ1-1	TGTGCCACCAGCAGGTCTTCGGCCACTGAAGCTTTCTTT	CATSRSSATEAFF
TRBV20-1	NA	NA	TRBJ1-1	TGCAGTGCCAACGAACAATACATCACAGGGATCCCCACTGAAGCTTTCTTT	CSANEQYITGIPTEAFF
TRBV20-1	NA	NA	TRBJ1-6	TGCAGTGCTGTAAGGACAGACATTAATTCACCCCTCCACTTT	CSAVRTDINSPLHF
TRBV20-1	NA	once	TRBJ1-1	TGCAGTGCTAGAGATTCCCGGGGGGGAGGGGGCACTGAAGCTTTCTTT	CSARDSRGGGGTEAFF
TRBV27	NA	NA	TRBJ1-6	TGTGCCAGCAGTTTACGTGGTGACTCACCCCTCCACTTT	CASSLRGDSPLHF
TRBV20-1	TRBD1	NA	TRBJ2-1	TGCAGTACCCCTCACAGGGGACGGAATGAGCAGTTCTTC	CSTPHRGRNEQFF
TRBV20-1	NA	NA	TRBJ2-2	TGCAGTGCTAGAGGAGGTTCGGTGGACACCGGGGAGCTGTTTTTT	CSARGGSVDTGELFF
TRBV2	NA	NA	TRBJ1-1	TGTGCCAGCAGCCTGGGGTGGGAAACTGAAGCTTTCTTT	CASSLGWETEAFF
TRBV25-1	NA	NA	TRBJ2-7	TGTGCCAGCAGCGGCGGGTTCGCCTACGAGCAGTACTTC	CASSGGFAYEQYF
TRBV7-7	TRBD2	NA	TRBJ2-2	TGTGCTAGCGGCGGGAGGGCCAACACCGGGGAGCTGTTTTTT	CASGGRANTGELFF
TRBV4-3	NA	NA	TRBJ2-5	TGCGCCAGCAGCCAAGCCAGGGGAGAGACCCAGTACTTC	CASSQARGETQYF
TRBV7-2	NA	NA	TRBJ1-6	TGTGCCAGCAGCTTGGGGGGGGACTCACCCCTCCACTTT	CASSLGGDSPLHF
TRBV5-1	NA	NA	TRBJ2-3	TGCGCCAGCAGCTTGGTCCCCGGGCGAAGCACAGATACGCAGTATTTT	CASSLVPGRSTDTQYF
TRBV14	NA	NA	TRBJ1-6	TGTGCCAGCAGCCAAGAGAGCCAGACAGGCTATAATTCACCCCTCCACTTT	CASSQESQTGYNSPLHF
TRBV6-1	NA	few	TRBJ1-5	TGTGCCAGCAGTCAATATAGCAATCAGCCCCAGCATTTT	CASSQYSNQPQHF
TRBV27	NA	few	TRBJ1-6	TGTGCCAGCAGCACCCGGACCAACTCGGCCCTCCACTTT	CASSTRTNSALHF
TRBV6-1	NA	NA	TRBJ1-1	TGTGCCAGCAGCCCAGGATTAGTGGCTTTCTTT	CASSPGLVAFF
TRBV5-5	TRBD1	NA	TRBJ2-7	TGTGCCAGCAGCTTGTTCCAGGGGGACTACGAGCAGTACTTC	CASSLFQGDYEQYF
TRBV2	NA	NA	TRBJ2-5	TGTGGCATTTCGTTGCTAGAAGAGACCCAGTACTTC	CGISLLEETQYF
TRBV20-1	NA	NA	TRBJ2-5	TGCAGTGCTACCCCTAAAGAGACCCAGTACTTC	CSATPKETQYF
TRBV7-2	NA	NA	TRBJ2-7	TGTGCCAGCAGCTTAGTTAGTGCTTACGAGCAGTACTTC	CASSLVSAYEQYF
TRBV9	NA	few	TRBJ2-1	TGTGCCAGCAGCGTAGGATCGGGGGCGGCCACCTCCTACAATGAGCAGTTCTTC	CASSVGSGAATSYNEQFF
TRBV20-1	NA	NA	TRBJ1-4	TGCAGTGCCGAAAATGAAAAACTGTTTTTT	CSAENEKLFF
TRBV27	NA	NA	TRBJ2-7	TGTACCAGCAGGTTGTGGGTCGGGTCCTACGAGCAGTACTTC	CTSRLWVGSYEQYF
TRBV20-1	TRBD2	few	TRBJ2-2	TGCAGTGTAAACGAGCGGGAGTACACCGGGGAGCTGTTTTTT	CSVNEREYTGELFF
TRBV2	NA	NA	TRBJ2-7	TGTGCCACCCCCCCCCGCGGCAGGGATTACGAGCAGTACTTC	CATPPRGRDYEQYF
TRBV7-9	NA	few	TRBJ1-1	TGTGCCAGCAGCTTAGGGATTGGGAACACTGAAGCTTTCTTT	CASSLGIGNTEAFF
TRBV7-2	NA	once	TRBJ2-1	TGTGCCAGCAGCACTCTGACGGGCTTCTCCTACAATGAGCAGTTCTTC	CASSTLTGFSYNEQFF
TRBV6-1	NA	NA	TRBJ2-2	TGTGCCAGCAGTACGTACTTACAAAGCACCGGGGAGCTGTTTTTT	CASSTYLQSTGELFF
TRBV30	NA	NA	TRBJ2-3	TGTGCCTGGAGTGTACTGAGGGATCCGAGCGATGCGCAGTATTTT	CAWSVLRDPSDAQYF
TRBV11-3	NA	NA	TRBJ2-7	TGTGCCAGCAGCCCCCGGCCGGGGAGCCACGAGCAGTACTTC	CASSPRPGSHEQYF
TRBV2	NA	NA	TRBJ2-5	TGTGCCAGCAGTGTCGGAGAGACCCAGTACTTC	CASSVGETQYF
TRBV5-1	NA	NA	TRBJ2-3	TGCGCCAGCAGGGCGGAGGATACGCAGTATTTT	CASRAEDTQYF